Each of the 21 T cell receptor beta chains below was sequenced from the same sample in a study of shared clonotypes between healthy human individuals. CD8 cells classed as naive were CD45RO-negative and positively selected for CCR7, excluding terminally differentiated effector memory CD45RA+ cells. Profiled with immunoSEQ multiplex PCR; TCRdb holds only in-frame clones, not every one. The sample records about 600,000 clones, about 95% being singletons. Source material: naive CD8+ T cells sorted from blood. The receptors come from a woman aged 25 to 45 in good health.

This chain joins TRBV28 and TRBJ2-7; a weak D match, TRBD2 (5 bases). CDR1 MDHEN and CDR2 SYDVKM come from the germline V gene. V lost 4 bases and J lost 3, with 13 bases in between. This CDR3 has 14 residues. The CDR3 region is CASSSPTSYYEQYF. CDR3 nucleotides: TGTGCCAGCAGTTCCCCTACTAGTTACTACGAGCAGTACTTC. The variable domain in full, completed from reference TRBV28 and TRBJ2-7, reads DVKVTQSSRYLVKRTGEKVFLECVQDMDHENMFWYRQDPGLGLRLIYFSYDVKMKEKGDIPEGYSVSREKKERFSLILESASTNQTSMYLCASSSPTSYYEQYFGPGTRLTVT.

The DNA for the CDR3 is TGTGCCAGTAGTAGGACTACTTACTCCTACGAGCAGTACTTC. Its translation: CASSRTTYSYEQYF. This chain joins TRBV19 and TRBJ2-5; D may be TRBD2 (6 bases). With the DNA end fitting TRBJ2-7 better, the J assignment may be wrong. From germline, CDR1 is LNHDA and CDR2 SQIVND (reference sequence). CDR3 length: 14 amino acids.

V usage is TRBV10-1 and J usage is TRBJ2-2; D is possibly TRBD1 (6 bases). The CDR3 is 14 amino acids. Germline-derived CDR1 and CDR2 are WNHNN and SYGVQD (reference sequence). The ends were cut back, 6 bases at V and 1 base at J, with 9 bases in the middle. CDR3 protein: CASSQTGNTGELFF. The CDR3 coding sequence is TGCGCCAGCAGCCAGACAGGGAACACCGGGGAGCTGTTTTTT.

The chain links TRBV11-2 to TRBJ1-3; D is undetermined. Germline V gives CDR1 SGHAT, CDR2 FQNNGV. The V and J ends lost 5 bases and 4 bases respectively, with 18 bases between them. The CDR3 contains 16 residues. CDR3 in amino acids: CASSLTVLVSGNTIYF. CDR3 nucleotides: TGTGCCAGCAGCCTAACAGTTCTGGTGTCCGGAAACACCATATATTTT.

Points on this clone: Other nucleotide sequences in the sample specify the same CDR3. The CDR3 loop reads CASSIASGRSYEQYF. The CDR3 nucleotides are TGTGCCAGTAGTATAGCAAGCGGGCGGTCCTACGAGCAGTACTTC. V usage is TRBV19 and J usage is TRBJ2-7; tentatively, D is TRBD2 (6 bases). V gave up 1 base and J gave up 1 base, with 11 bases separating them. Germline V gene data show CDR1 as LNHDA and CDR2 as SQIVND (reference sequence). CDR3 length: 15 amino acids.

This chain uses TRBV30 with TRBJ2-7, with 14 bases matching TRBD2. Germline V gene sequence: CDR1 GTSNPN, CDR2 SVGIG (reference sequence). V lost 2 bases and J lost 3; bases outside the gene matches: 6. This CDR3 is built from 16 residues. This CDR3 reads CAWSWGLAGDLYEQYF. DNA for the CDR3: TGTGCCTGGAGTTGGGGACTAGCGGGAGATCTCTACGAGCAGTACTTC.

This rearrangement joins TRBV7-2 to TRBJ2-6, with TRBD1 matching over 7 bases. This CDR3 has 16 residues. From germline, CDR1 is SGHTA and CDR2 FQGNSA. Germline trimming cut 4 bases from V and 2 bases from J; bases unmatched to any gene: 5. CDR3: CASSSPTGTGANVLTF. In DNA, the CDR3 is TGTGCCAGCAGCTCACCGACAGGGACTGGGGCCAACGTCCTGACTTTC. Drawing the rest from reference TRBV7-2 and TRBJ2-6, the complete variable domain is GAGVSQSPSNKVTEKGKDVELRCDPISGHTALYWYRQSLGQGLEFLIYFQGNSAPDKSGLPSDRFSAERTGGSVSTLTIQRTQQEDSAVYLCASSSPTGTGANVLTFGAGSRLTVL.

The CDR3 region is CASSIGLAGKGEQYF. The CDR3 DNA follows: TGTGCCAGCAGCATCGGACTAGCGGGTAAGGGCGAGCAGTACTTC. The V and J genes are TRBV9 and TRBJ2-7; 11 nucleotides line up with TRBD2. Trimming took 4 bases from V and 6 from J; bases not matched to a gene: 9. Germline CDR1 SGDLS, CDR2 YYNGEE. The CDR3 covers 15 residues. The variable domain in full, completed from reference TRBV9 and TRBJ2-7, reads DSGVTQTPKHLITATGQRVTLRCSPRSGDLSVYWYQQSLDQGLQFLIQYYNGEERAKGNILERFSAQQFPDLHSELNLSSLELGDSALYFCASSIGLAGKGEQYFGPGTRLTVT.

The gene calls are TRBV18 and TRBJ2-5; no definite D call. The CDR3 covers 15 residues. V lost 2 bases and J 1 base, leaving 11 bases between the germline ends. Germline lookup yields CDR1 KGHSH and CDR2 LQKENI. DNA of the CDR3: TGTGCCAGCTCACCAAACCATCGCTCCCAAGAGACCCAGTACTTC. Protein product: CASSPNHRSQETQYF.

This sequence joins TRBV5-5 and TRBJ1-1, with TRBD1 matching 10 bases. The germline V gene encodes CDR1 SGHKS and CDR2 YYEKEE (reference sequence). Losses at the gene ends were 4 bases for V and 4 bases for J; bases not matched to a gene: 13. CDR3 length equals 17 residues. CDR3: CASSIPTGGASGTEAFF. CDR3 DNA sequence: TGTGCCAGCAGCATACCGACAGGGGGCGCGTCTGGCACTGAAGCTTTCTTT.

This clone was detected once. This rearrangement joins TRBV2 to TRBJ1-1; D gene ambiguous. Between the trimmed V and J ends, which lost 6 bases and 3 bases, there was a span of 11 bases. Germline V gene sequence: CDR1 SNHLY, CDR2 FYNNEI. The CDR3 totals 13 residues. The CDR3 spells CASRGLGDTEAFF. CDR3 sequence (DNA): TGTGCCAGCAGGGGCTTGGGAGACACTGAAGCTTTCTTT.

This chain's CDR3 is CAWNPGQGTFNSPLHF. The CDR3 nucleotides read TGTGCCTGGAACCCGGGACAGGGGACCTTTAATTCACCCCTCCACTTT. The chain employs TRBV30 and TRBJ1-6, with 10 positions matching TRBD1. Germline CDR1 reads GTSNPN; CDR2 reads SVGIG (reference sequence). The CDR3 is 16 amino acids. V dropped 4 bases and J dropped 6; count of bases not matched to a gene: 9.

In DNA form, the CDR3 reads TGTGCCAGCAGCGCGGGCCGGTCGATGGGCAATGAGCAGTTCTTC. It is translated as CASSAGRSMGNEQFF. The V gene is TRBV9, the J gene TRBJ2-1; D remains ambiguous. Trimming took off 3 bases at V and 6 bases at J, with 16 bases between the two ends. This CDR3 is 15 amino acids long. CDR1 and CDR2 (germline): SGDLS, YYNGEE.

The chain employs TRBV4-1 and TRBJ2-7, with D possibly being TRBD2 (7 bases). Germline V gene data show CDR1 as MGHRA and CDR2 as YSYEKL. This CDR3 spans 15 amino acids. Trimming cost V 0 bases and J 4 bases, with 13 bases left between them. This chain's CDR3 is CASSQEWGRGYEQYF. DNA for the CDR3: TGCGCCAGCAGCCAAGAATGGGGGCGGGGGTACGAGCAGTACTTC.

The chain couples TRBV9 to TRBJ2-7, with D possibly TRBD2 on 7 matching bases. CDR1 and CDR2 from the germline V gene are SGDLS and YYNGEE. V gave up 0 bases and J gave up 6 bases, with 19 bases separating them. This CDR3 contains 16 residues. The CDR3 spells CASSVEVQGRVSEQYF. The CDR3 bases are TGTGCCAGCAGCGTAGAGGTTCAGGGGAGGGTCAGCGAGCAGTACTTC.

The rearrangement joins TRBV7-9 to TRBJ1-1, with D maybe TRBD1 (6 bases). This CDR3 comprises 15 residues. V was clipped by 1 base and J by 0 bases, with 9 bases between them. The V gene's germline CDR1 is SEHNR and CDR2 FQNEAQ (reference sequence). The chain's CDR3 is CASSLDQGMNTEAFF. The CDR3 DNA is TGTGCCAGCAGCTTAGACCAGGGGATGAACACTGAAGCTTTCTTT.

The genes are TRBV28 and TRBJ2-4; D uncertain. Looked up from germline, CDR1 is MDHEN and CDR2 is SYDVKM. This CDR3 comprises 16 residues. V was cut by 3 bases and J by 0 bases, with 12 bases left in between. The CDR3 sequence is CASSLASELAKNIQYF. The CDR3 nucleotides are TGTGCCAGCAGTTTGGCGTCAGAGTTAGCCAAAAACATTCAGTACTTC.

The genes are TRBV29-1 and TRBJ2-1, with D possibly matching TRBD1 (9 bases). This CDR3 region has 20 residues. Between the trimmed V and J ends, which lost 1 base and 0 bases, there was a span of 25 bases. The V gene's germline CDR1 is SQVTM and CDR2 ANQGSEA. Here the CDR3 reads CSVEGMRGARDRDSYNEQFF. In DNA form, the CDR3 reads TGCAGCGTTGAAGGTATGCGGGGGGCCCGGGACAGGGACTCCTACAATGAGCAGTTCTTC.

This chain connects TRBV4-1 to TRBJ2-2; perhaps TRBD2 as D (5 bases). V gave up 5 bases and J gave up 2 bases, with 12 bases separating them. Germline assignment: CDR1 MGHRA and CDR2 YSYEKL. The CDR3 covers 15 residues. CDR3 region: CASSEGLGNTGELFF. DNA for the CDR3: TGCGCCAGCAGCGAAGGACTTGGAAACACCGGGGAGCTGTTTTTT.

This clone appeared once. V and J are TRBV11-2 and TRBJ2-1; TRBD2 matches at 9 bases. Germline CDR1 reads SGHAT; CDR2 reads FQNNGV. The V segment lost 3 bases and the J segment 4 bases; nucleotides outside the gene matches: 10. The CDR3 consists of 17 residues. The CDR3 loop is CASSFGSGRPPYNEQFF. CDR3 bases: TGTGCCAGCAGCTTCGGGAGCGGGAGGCCGCCTTACAATGAGCAGTTCTTC.

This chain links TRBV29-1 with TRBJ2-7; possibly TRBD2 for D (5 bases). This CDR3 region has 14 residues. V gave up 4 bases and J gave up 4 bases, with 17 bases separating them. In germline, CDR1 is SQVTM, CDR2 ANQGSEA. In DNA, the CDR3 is TGCAGCGTTGTTGTTCTGGTACGCGGGTACGAGCAGTACTTC. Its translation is CSVVVLVRGYEQYF.